The 5 T cell receptor beta chains in this list originate from one sample, sequenced in a study of T cells in Graves' hyperthyroidism and ophthalmopathy. RNA transcripts yielded amplified TCR beta CDR3 regions. The primer set for the first-round RT-PCR of the TCR CDR3 was HTBI. MiXCR, applied by TCRdb to the multiplex PCR reads, yields one record per CDR3 protein. The sample has around 440,000 distinct CDR3 sequences, roughly 14% seen once. The sample consisted of blood. Every receptor here comes from a woman under 30 with Graves' hyperthyroidism.

This clonotype was seen once. The genes are TRBV6-2 or TRBV6-3 and TRBJ2-1, with 11 positions matching TRBD2. V was pared by 5 bases and J by 10 bases, with 10 bases of the junction left unmatched. CDR3 length: 15 residues. Germline loops: CDR1 MNHEY, CDR2 SVGEGT. The chain's CDR3 is CASSPSGGPNREQFF. As DNA, the CDR3 is TGTGCCAGCAGTCCTAGCGGGGGGCCTAATAGGGAGCAGTTCTTC.

The chain is built from TRBV29-1 and TRBJ1-1; TRBD1 matches at 8 bases. The CDR3 has 14 residues. The V and J ends lost 1 base and 5 bases, in that order; junction bases with no gene match: 6. Germline CDR1 reads SQVTM; CDR2 reads ANQGSEA. This CDR3 is CSVEGAGGETEAFF. CDR3 nucleotides: TGCAGCGTTGAAGGCGCAGGGGGCGAAACTGAAGCTTTCTTT. The full variable domain, with the rest looked up from reference TRBV29-1 and TRBJ1-1, is SAVISQKPSRDICQRGTSLTIQCQVDSQVTMMFWYRQQPGQSLTLIATANQGSEATYESGFVIDKFPISRPNLTFSTLTVSNMSPEDSSIYLCSVEGAGGETEAFFGQGTRLTVV.

In its sample, this clonotype was seen many times. The rearrangement joins TRBV10-3 to TRBJ2-7; D is unclear. Germline CDR1 and CDR2: ENHRY and SYGVKD. The CDR3 runs 12 residues. Trimming took 4 bases from V and 4 from J, leaving 8 bases between them. The CDR3 nucleotides read TGTGCCATCAGTGCCGGAACTTACGAGCAGTACTTC. As protein: CAISAGTYEQYF.

This clonotype occurred many times. The chain combines TRBV20-1 with TRBJ2-1, with 13 nucleotides matching TRBD2. Germline loops: CDR1 DFQATT, CDR2 SNEGSKA (reference sequence). Trimming at V came to 3 bases and at J to 10 bases, leaving 9 bases not matched to a gene. This CDR3 comprises 15 residues. CDR3: CSASYRTSGSSEQFF. The CDR3 bases are TGCAGTGCTAGTTACAGGACTAGCGGGAGTTCCGAGCAGTTCTTC.

This clonotype was counted many times. The CDR3 reads CASSLGPQEQFF. Written as DNA, the CDR3 is TGTGCCAGCAGCTTGGGGCCTCAGGAGCAGTTCTTC. The chain uses TRBV11-3 and TRBJ2-1; possibly TRBD1 for D (5 bases). Deletions cut 3 bases from V and 10 bases from J, with 10 bases between. Germline CDR1 is SGHNT and CDR2 is YENEEA. The CDR3 consists of 12 residues.